A selection of T cell receptor beta chains follows, all from one sample in a study of beta chain features in type 1 diabetes. Produced via immunoSEQ multiplex PCR; TCRdb's table is partial and in-frame only. Of about 39,000 clones in the sample, approximately 50% were seen once. Sequencing was performed on central memory CD4+ T cells from blood. The receptors stem from a woman under 30 in good health. Each CDR3 is given with its conserved first and last residue. The D gene is left open where the match is weak. Clone sizes are given selectively: once, few, many, or a class where the clone is expanded.

NA TRBJ2-3 TRBV29-1 NA CSVEDGGGRRTDTQYF TGCAGCGTTGAAGATGGGGGGGGCAGAAGAACAGATACGCAGTATTTT
NA TRBJ2-1 TRBV7-2 NA CASSPIVRREQFF TGTGCCAGCAGCCCTATAGTACGGAGGGAGCAGTTCTTC
few TRBJ1-5 TRBV5-1 NA CASREGLTNQPQHF TGCGCCAGCAGAGAGGGACTGACGAATCAGCCCCAGCATTTT
NA TRBJ1-3 TRBV30 NA CAWSVLSGNTIYF TGTGCCTGGAGTGTACTCTCTGGAAACACCATATATTTT
few TRBJ1-1 TRBV6-1 NA CASILATAFF TGTGCCAGCATTCTGGCAACGGCTTTCTTT
NA TRBJ2-1 TRBV9 NA CASSKTQGSIGGEQFF TGTGCCAGCAGCAAGACACAGGGATCCATAGGGGGTGAGCAGTTCTTC
NA TRBJ1-2 TRBV5-1 TRBD1 CASSSLGQGAPNYGYTF TGCGCCAGCAGCAGCCTGGGACAGGGGGCCCCTAACTATGGCTACACCTTC
NA TRBJ1-1 TRBV5-1 TRBD1 CASSVEAPLPGTGNTEAFF TGCGCCAGCAGCGTTGAAGCCCCTCTGCCCGGGACAGGTAACACTGAAGCTTTCTTT
NA TRBJ2-5 TRBV5-1 NA CASSSEQGETQYF TGCGCCAGCAGCTCTGAACAGGGAGAGACCCAGTACTTC
NA TRBJ1-1 TRBV18 NA CASSPVPGQANTEAFF TGTGCCAGCTCACCGGTCCCAGGCCAGGCGAACACTGAAGCTTTCTTT
NA TRBJ2-7 TRBV19 TRBD2 CASSNWLAGGREQYF TGTGCCAGTAGTAATTGGCTAGCGGGAGGGAGAGAGCAGTACTTC
few TRBJ2-1 TRBV5-4 TRBD2 CASMRGGGTSDNEQFF TGTGCCAGCATGAGAGGAGGGGGGACTAGTGACAATGAGCAGTTCTTC
NA TRBJ2-7 TRBV2 NA CANGRDRAYEQYF TGTGCCAACGGGAGGGACAGAGCCTACGAGCAGTACTTC
NA TRBJ2-7 TRBV29-1 NA CSPKRTETYEQYF TGCAGCCCGAAGAGAACAGAAACCTACGAGCAGTACTTC
NA TRBJ2-7 TRBV5-1 NA CASTLGGDGDEQYF TGCGCCAGCACCTTAGGAGGGGATGGGGACGAGCAGTACTTC
NA TRBJ1-4 TRBV5-1 TRBD1 CASSPLGQGSNEKLFF TGCGCCAGCAGCCCACTCGGACAGGGCTCTAATGAAAAACTGTTTTTT
NA TRBJ2-5 TRBV5-4 TRBD1 CASSSGTGGQETQYF TGTGCCAGCAGCAGCGGGACAGGGGGCCAAGAGACCCAGTACTTC
NA TRBJ1-5 TRBV2 TRBD1 CASSGTGLYQPQHF TGTGCCAGCAGTGGGACAGGGCTCTATCAGCCCCAGCATTTT
few TRBJ2-7 TRBV19 TRBD1 CASSILDRAGEQYF TGTGCCAGTAGTATACTAGACAGGGCGGGCGAGCAGTACTTC
few TRBJ2-7 TRBV19 TRBD2 CASNRLAGSYEQYF TGTGCCAGTAACCGACTAGCGGGCTCCTACGAGCAGTACTTC
NA TRBJ2-3 TRBV7-9 TRBD1 CASSLIGTAYTDTQYF TGTGCCAGCAGTCTTATCGGGACAGCATACACAGATACGCAGTATTTT
few TRBJ2-3 TRBV5-1 TRBD1 CASSLEGTGAQVTDTQYF TGCGCCAGCAGCTTGGAGGGAACAGGGGCGCAAGTCACAGATACGCAGTATTTT
NA TRBJ1-2 TRBV5-1 TRBD1 CASSLGTGGDGYTF TGCGCCAGCAGCCTAGGGACAGGGGGCGATGGCTACACCTTC
few TRBJ1-1 TRBV30 NA CAWSMGMVGLTEAFF TGTGCCTGGAGTATGGGAATGGTGGGGCTCACTGAAGCTTTCTTT
few TRBJ1-4 TRBV6-1 NA CASRTPPATNEKLFF TGTGCCAGCAGAACTCCCCCCGCAACTAATGAAAAACTGTTTTTT
NA TRBJ1-2 TRBV29-1 TRBD1 CSVALTGGLGYTF TGCAGCGTTGCCCTGACAGGGGGCCTCGGCTACACCTTC
NA TRBJ2-3 TRBV5-4 TRBD1 CASSLEGQGTDTQYF TGTGCCAGCAGCTTGGAGGGACAGGGCACAGATACGCAGTATTTT
NA TRBJ2-5 TRBV5-4 TRBD2 CASSQGLAANGETQYF TGTGCCAGCAGCCAAGGACTAGCGGCGAATGGAGAGACCCAGTACTTC
NA TRBJ2-1 TRBV6-1 NA CASSEGSSDYNEQFF TGTGCCAGCAGTGAAGGTAGTAGCGACTACAATGAGCAGTTCTTC
NA TRBJ2-2 TRBV5-1 TRBD1 CASSLAGTGGTGELFF TGCGCCAGCAGCTTGGCCGGGACAGGCGGCACCGGGGAGCTGTTTTTT
NA TRBJ1-2 TRBV19 NA CASSIKGGLEGYTF TGTGCCAGTAGTATCAAAGGAGGGCTGGAAGGCTACACCTTC
few TRBJ2-6 TRBV10-1 NA CASGGSGTGESGANVLTF TGCGCCAGCGGAGGGTCCGGGACTGGGGAATCTGGGGCCAACGTCCTGACTTTC
NA TRBJ2-5 TRBV19 TRBD1 CASRTTGTETQYF TGTGCCAGTAGAACGACAGGGACCGAGACCCAGTACTTC
NA TRBJ1-5 TRBV19 TRBD1 CASSRQGSNQPQHF TGTGCCAGTAGTAGACAGGGGAGCAATCAGCCCCAGCATTTT
few TRBJ2-3 TRBV10-1 NA CASTRRADGTDTQYF TGCGCCAGCACCCGGAGGGCTGACGGTACAGATACGCAGTATTTT
once TRBJ2-2 TRBV7-2 NA CASSLWTSLGTGELFF TGTGCCAGCAGCTTATGGACCTCACTAGGCACCGGGGAGCTGTTTTTT
NA TRBJ2-7 TRBV7-2 NA CASSKTAPGSYEQYF TGTGCCAGCAGCAAGACAGCCCCCGGGTCCTACGAGCAGTACTTC
NA TRBJ2-2 TRBV29-1 NA CSGGDGELFF TGCAGCGGGGGGGACGGGGAGCTGTTTTTT
NA TRBJ2-1 TRBV29-1 TRBD1 CSVTGRGQTSSYNEQFF TGCAGCGTTACGGGCAGGGGGCAGACGAGCTCCTACAATGAGCAGTTCTTC
NA TRBJ2-3 TRBV30 NA CAWKLTGSSTDTQYF TGTGCCTGGAAACTAACAGGGAGTAGCACAGATACGCAGTATTTT
NA TRBJ1-1 TRBV14 NA CASSQNRAGAFF TGTGCCAGCAGCCAAAACAGGGCAGGAGCTTTCTTT
NA TRBJ1-5 TRBV7-2 NA CASRRAGVASQPQHF TGTGCCAGCAGGAGAGCAGGGGTGGCGTCTCAGCCCCAGCATTTT
NA TRBJ2-5 TRBV5-1 NA CASSLAGGEETQYF TGCGCCAGCAGCTTGGCCGGGGGAGAAGAGACCCAGTACTTC
NA TRBJ2-1 TRBV11-2 TRBD1 CASGRGRGKSSYNEQFF TGTGCCAGCGGGCGCGGCAGGGGGAAGAGCTCCTACAATGAGCAGTTCTTC
NA TRBJ2-2 TRBV11-3 TRBD2 CASSPRTSMAGELFF TGTGCCAGCAGCCCCCGGACTAGTATGGCCGGGGAGCTGTTTTTT
few TRBJ2-7 TRBV5-1 NA CASSSSGGLYEQYF TGCGCCAGCAGCTCGAGTGGAGGACTTTACGAGCAGTACTTC
few TRBJ2-7 TRBV30 NA CAWSVGGVGPREQYF TGTGCCTGGAGTGTGGGGGGTGTTGGGCCCCGCGAGCAGTACTTC
NA TRBJ1-4 TRBV6-5 TRBD1 CASSLRGLGYEKLFF TGTGCCAGCAGTTTAAGGGGGCTAGGTTATGAAAAACTGTTTTTT